Listed below are T cell receptor beta chains from one sample, sequenced in a study of OX40 agonist ivuxolimab in advanced cancers. Here immunoSEQ multiplex PCR was the method, and the copy in TCRdb shows in-frame clones only, minus some. Altogether around 84,000 clones are present, roughly 89% being singletons, with the ten largest covering over 0.15%. The source was CD4+ or CD8+ T cells sorted from blood, collected in a trial of the OX40 agonist ivuxolimab. Receptors originate from an adult with an advanced solid tumor such as melanoma, head and neck, liver or kidney cancer. CDR3s include the opening cysteine and the closing phenylalanine or tryptophan. The D gene is left open where the match is weak. Rows give clone size only sometimes, using once, few, many, or a class for an expanded clone.

d_call j_call clone_size v_call cdr3_aa cdr3_nt
NA TRBJ1-1 few TRBV7-9 CASSFGGLNTEAFF TGTGCCAGCAGCTTCGGGGGACTGAACACTGAAGCTTTCTTT
NA TRBJ1-2 few TRBV5-5 CASSLESATYGYTF TGTGCCAGCAGCTTGGAGTCAGCTACCTATGGCTACACCTTC
NA TRBJ2-7 NA TRBV5-1 CASKIQGSSYEQYF TGCGCCAGCAAGATCCAGGGTAGCTCCTACGAGCAGTACTTC
NA TRBJ2-3 NA TRBV11-2 CASSLRGGLTDTQYF TGTGCCAGCAGCTTGAGGGGAGGCCTCACAGATACGCAGTATTTT
NA TRBJ1-3 NA TRBV11-2 CASSPTLRDTIYF TGTGCCAGCAGCCCCACCTTGCGAGACACCATATATTTT
NA TRBJ2-5 NA TRBV7-9 CASSRRLASQETQYF TGTGCCAGCAGCCGCCGGTTGGCTTCACAAGAGACCCAGTACTTC
NA TRBJ2-2 NA TRBV4-1 CASSQGLRFANTGELFF TGCGCCAGCAGCCAAGGGTTGAGGTTCGCGAACACCGGGGAGCTGTTTTTT
NA TRBJ1-1 NA TRBV5-4 CASSLVGRTEAFF TGTGCCAGCAGCTTGGTGGGCAGGACAGAAGCTTTCTTT
NA TRBJ2-1 NA TRBV2 CATRVSGTYNEQFF TGTGCCACCCGGGTTTCGGGAACCTACAATGAGCAGTTCTTC
NA TRBJ1-1 NA TRBV18 CASSPLQGGGTEAFF TGTGCCAGCTCACCACTTCAGGGCGGTGGGACTGAAGCTTTCTTT
TRBD1 TRBJ2-1 NA TRBV13 CASSLYPGTGGYNEQFF TGTGCCAGCAGCTTATATCCGGGGACAGGGGGCTACAATGAGCAGTTCTTC
NA TRBJ2-6 NA TRBV25-1 CASSGGALSSANVLTF TGTGCCAGCAGTGGAGGGGCGCTCTCTTCAGCCAACGTCCTGACTTTC
TRBD1 TRBJ1-5 NA TRBV10-2 CASSEQGASNQPQHF TGCGCCAGCAGTGAGCAGGGGGCAAGCAATCAGCCCCAGCATTTT
NA TRBJ1-3 NA TRBV30 CAWSLLNPATIYF TGTGCCTGGAGCCTATTGAACCCGGCCACCATATATTTT
NA TRBJ2-7 NA TRBV2 CASSNLGLRYEQYF TGTGCCAGCAGTAACTTGGGACTTCGCTACGAGCAGTACTTC
NA TRBJ2-2 NA TRBV27 CASSRVGTGELFF TGTGCCAGCAGCCGGGTTGGGACCGGGGAGCTGTTTTTT
TRBD2 TRBJ2-3 NA TRBV9 CASSVVAGADTQYF TGTGCCAGCAGCGTAGTAGCGGGAGCAGATACGCAGTATTTT
NA TRBJ1-2 NA TRBV19 CASSIPPLGYTF TGTGCCAGTAGTATACCTCCCCTCGGCTACACCTTC
NA TRBJ1-1 NA TRBV13 CASSTLLTEAFF TGTGCCAGCAGCACTCTGCTCACTGAAGCTTTCTTT
TRBD1 TRBJ2-7 NA TRBV6-5 CASSSGTGGEQYF TGTGCCAGCAGCTCCGGGACAGGGGGTGAGCAGTACTTC
NA TRBJ2-7 NA TRBV7-2 CASSSSGYRQYF TGTGCCAGCAGTTCCTCCGGATATCGGCAGTACTTC
NA TRBJ2-7 once TRBV27 CASSFLARPFTYEQYF TGTGCCAGCAGTTTCCTAGCTAGACCCTTTACCTACGAGCAGTACTTC
TRBD2 TRBJ2-3 NA TRBV5-1 CASSFLGTSGISTDTQYF TGCGCCAGCAGTTTCTTGGGGACTAGCGGTATTAGCACAGATACGCAGTATTTT
TRBD1 TRBJ2-1 NA TRBV5-1 CASSSSGTGWDEQFF TGCGCCAGCAGTTCCTCCGGGACAGGGTGGGATGAGCAGTTCTTC
NA TRBJ2-1 NA TRBV10-3 CAISDLGSYNEQFF TGTGCCATCAGTGACCTTGGCTCCTACAATGAGCAGTTCTTC
NA TRBJ2-2 NA TRBV30 CAWSDRELFF TGTGCCTGGAGTGACCGGGAGCTGTTTTTT
NA TRBJ2-5 NA TRBV10-3 CAISESIGETQYF TGTGCCATCAGTGAGTCGATTGGAGAGACCCAGTACTTC
NA TRBJ1-6 NA TRBV7-6 CASSFLESNSPLHF TGTGCCAGCAGCTTTCTCGAGAGTAATTCACCCCTCCACTTT
NA TRBJ2-7 NA TRBV6-6 CASTNAGPSYEQYF TGTGCCAGCACCAACGCGGGGCCCTCCTACGAGCAGTACTTC
TRBD2 TRBJ2-3 NA TRBV19 CASVRTSGMILPDTQYF TGTGCCAGCGTAAGGACTAGCGGGATGATCCTCCCAGATACGCAGTATTTT
TRBD1 TRBJ2-1 NA TRBV25-1 CATGQGSYNEQFF TGTGCCACCGGACAGGGCTCCTACAATGAGCAGTTCTTC
NA TRBJ1-1 few TRBV5-4 CASSLPGNTEAFF TGTGCCAGCAGCTTGCCAGGGAACACTGAAGCTTTCTTT
NA TRBJ1-1 NA TRBV18 CASSPVTEAFF TGTGCCAGCTCACCAGTAACTGAAGCTTTCTTT
TRBD1 TRBJ1-2 NA TRBV5-1 CASSEGQGLYGYTF TGCGCCAGCAGCGAGGGACAGGGACTCTATGGCTACACCTTC
NA TRBJ1-4 NA TRBV28 CASSDRRGPDEKLFF TGTGCCAGCAGTGACCGTCGCGGGCCTGATGAAAAACTGTTTTTT
NA TRBJ2-5 NA TRBV7-2 CASSSPETQYF TGTGCCAGCAGCTCCCCGGAGACCCAGTACTTC
NA TRBJ1-1 NA TRBV29-1 CTVWTGRDAEAFF TGCACGGTTTGGACGGGTCGCGACGCTGAAGCTTTCTTT
NA TRBJ1-5 NA TRBV27 CASGRFEGPGVQPQHF TGTGCCAGCGGTCGGTTTGAGGGGCCGGGGGTTCAGCCCCAGCATTTT
NA TRBJ2-3 NA TRBV5-4 CATLSRGTDTQYF TGTGCCACCCTTTCCCGGGGCACAGATACGCAGTATTTT
NA TRBJ2-2 NA TRBV4-1 CASSQVPGHLGGELFF TGCGCCAGCAGCCAAGTTCCGGGGCATTTAGGCGGGGAGCTGTTTTTT
NA TRBJ2-5 NA TRBV19 CASSYGRKETQYF TGTGCCAGTAGTTACGGGCGGAAAGAGACCCAGTACTTC
NA TRBJ2-1 NA TRBV27 CASKGSTYNEQFF TGTGCCAGCAAGGGGTCGACCTACAATGAGCAGTTCTTC
NA TRBJ2-2 NA TRBV27 CASSQTQGSPGELFF TGTGCCAGCAGTCAGACACAGGGTAGTCCCGGGGAGCTGTTTTTT
NA TRBJ2-7 NA TRBV29-1 CSVGQSSYEQYF TGCAGCGTTGGACAGAGCTCCTACGAGCAGTACTTC
TRBD1 TRBJ1-1 NA TRBV19 CASSSWTGTTEAFF TGTGCCAGTAGTTCATGGACAGGGACCACTGAAGCTTTCTTT
TRBD2 TRBJ2-1 NA TRBV19 CASEGGVSYNEQFF TGTGCCAGTGAGGGAGGGGTCTCCTACAATGAGCAGTTCTTC
NA TRBJ2-2 once TRBV5-4 CASSLVQGTGELFF TGTGCCAGCAGCTTGGTACAGGGCACCGGGGAGCTGTTTTTT
NA TRBJ1-5 NA TRBV5-4 CASSLFDQPQHF TGTGCCAGCAGCTTGTTTGATCAGCCCCAGCATTTT
TRBD1 TRBJ2-1 NA TRBV28 CASIDRGSYNEQFF TGTGCCAGTATCGACAGGGGGTCTTACAATGAGCAGTTCTTC
NA TRBJ2-5 NA TRBV27 CASSPTPGQRETQYF TGTGCCAGCAGTCCGACACCGGGACAAAGGGAGACCCAGTACTTC
NA TRBJ1-5 NA TRBV28 CASSSLRGTYSNQPQHF TGTGCCAGCAGTTCTTTGAGAGGGACCTATAGCAATCAGCCCCAGCATTTT
NA TRBJ2-2 NA TRBV19 CASTEQLNTGELFF TGTGCCAGTACCGAGCAGCTGAACACCGGGGAGCTGTTTTTT
TRBD1 TRBJ2-1 NA TRBV14 CASSWDRGRYNEQFF TGTGCCAGCAGCTGGGACAGGGGGCGTTACAATGAGCAGTTCTTC
TRBD2 TRBJ2-3 NA TRBV9 CASSVAVVAGGRWGTDTQYF TGTGCCAGCAGCGTAGCGGTGGTAGCGGGGGGGCGGTGGGGCACAGATACGCAGTATTTT
NA TRBJ1-4 NA TRBV9 CASSGLGGEKLFF TGTGCCAGCAGCGGTTTGGGGGGCGAAAAACTGTTTTTT
TRBD1 TRBJ1-1 NA TRBV7-8 CASSPGQVYTEAFF TGTGCCAGCAGCCCGGGACAGGTTTACACTGAAGCTTTCTTT
TRBD1 TRBJ2-7 NA TRBV4-1 CASSQVPDRNYEQYF TGCGCCAGCAGCCAAGTACCGGACAGGAACTACGAGCAGTACTTC
NA TRBJ1-2 NA TRBV6-5 CASSSVQVSGGYTF TGTGCCAGCAGTTCCGTACAGGTGTCGGGTGGCTACACCTTC
NA TRBJ2-5 NA TRBV7-9 CASSLTGLSQETQYF TGTGCCAGCAGCTTAACTGGACTGAGCCAAGAGACCCAGTACTTC
TRBD2 TRBJ2-1 NA TRBV2 CASRRGLAGNEQFF TGTGCCAGCAGGCGGGGACTAGCAGGAAATGAGCAGTTCTTC